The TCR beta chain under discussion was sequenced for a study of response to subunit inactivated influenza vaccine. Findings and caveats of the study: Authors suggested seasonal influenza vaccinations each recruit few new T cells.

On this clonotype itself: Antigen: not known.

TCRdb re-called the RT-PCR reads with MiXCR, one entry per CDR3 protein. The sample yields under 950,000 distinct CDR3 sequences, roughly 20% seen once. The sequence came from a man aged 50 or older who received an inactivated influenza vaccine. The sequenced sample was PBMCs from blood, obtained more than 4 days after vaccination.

As DNA, the CDR3 is TGCAGTGCTAGAGTTTCGGATCCGGGATACCGAGATACGCAGTATTTT. Translation: CSARVSDPGYRDTQYF. The chain couples TRBV20-1 to TRBJ2-3; perhaps TRBD2 as D (5 bases). V was cut by 1 base and J by 5 bases, with 19 bases left in between. CDR1 is DFQATT and CDR2 is SNEGSKA in the germline V gene (reference sequence). The CDR3 sequence is 16 residues long.